The entry that follows covers one T cell receptor (beta chain) sequence. The antigen is not known. The data were taken from a study of T cells after yellow fever vaccination. Study background: Fractions low in cell number were prepared with SMART-Seq v4 Ultra Low Input.

General study results and limits: A weaker secondary response peaked on day 5, the primary on day 15. Post-booster samples contained most primary-vaccination clones (approximately 95% CD4, roughly 88% CD8).

Germline V gene sequence: CDR1 SGHTA, CDR2 FQGNSA. The CDR3 is made up of 17 amino acids. The ends lost 4 bases at V and 2 bases at J; junction bases unmatched: 12. 5'RACE template switching generated TCR cDNA, adding a universal primer site and UMIs. TCRdb redid the calling of the 5' RACE reads with MiXCR, one entry per CDR3 protein. The profile covers 450,000 to 550,000 distinct CDR3 sequences, with 15% to 20% appearing a single time and more than 13% taken by the ten largest. The rearrangement links TRBV7-2 to TRBJ2-7; TRBD2 agrees at 9 bases. Source: PBMCs, taken 15 days after the yellow fever booster vaccination. The TCR sequence derives from a man younger than 40 who received the YFV17D yellow fever vaccine. CDR3 sequence reads: CASSSVAGASATYEQYF. The CDR3 nucleotides are TGTGCCAGCAGCTCAGTAGCGGGAGCTTCGGCAACCTACGAGCAGTACTTC.